Each of the 7 T cell receptor beta chains below was sequenced from the same sample in a study of blood T cell repertoires in COVID-19. Using immunoSEQ multiplex PCR, the repertoire was profiled, and TCRdb retains in-frame clones only, with some absent. The table has approximately 350,000 clones, 80% to 90% seen once. The sequenced sample was peripheral blood. The receptors shown here come from a woman in her fifties or sixties with COVID-19, enrolled during active disease.

This clone was seen only once. The chain combines TRBV7-2 with TRBJ2-1; TRBD2 aligns across 9 bases. The CDR3 spans 15 residues. Germline V gene data show CDR1 as SGHTA and CDR2 as FQGNSA. Trimming cost V 1 base and J 8 bases; bases outside gene matches: 6. CDR3 nucleotide sequence: TGTGCCAGCAGCTTAGTAGCGGGGGCGGGCTATGAGCAGTTCTTC. Its translation is CASSLVAGAGYEQFF.

This chain joins TRBV4-3 and TRBJ1-2; 8 bases agree with TRBD1. The CDR3 is 15 residues long. J was trimmed by 2 bases and V by 2 bases; bases with no gene match: 4. The V gene's germline CDR1 is LGHNA and CDR2 YSLEER. CDR3 coding DNA: TGCGCCAGCAGCCAACGCGACAGGGGCAACTATGGCTACACCTTC. Amino acids: CASSQRDRGNYGYTF.

The chain joins TRBV2 to TRBJ1-5; tentative D call: TRBD1 (5 bases). Germline V CDR1 and CDR2: SNHLY, FYNNEI. The CDR3 runs to 15 residues. Trimming stripped 4 bases from V and 6 bases from J, with 16 bases between. The CDR3 DNA is TGTGCCAGCAGTGGAAGGGGAACAGGTCGTCAGCCCCAGCATTTT. It is translated as CASSGRGTGRQPQHF.

The chain carries TRBV3-1 (or the pseudogene TRBV3-2) and TRBJ2-7, with a weak D call TRBD1 (7 bases). This CDR3 has 15 amino acids. The V gene's germline CDR1 is LGHDT and CDR2 YNNKEL (reference sequence). V was trimmed by 5 bases and J by 4 bases, leaving 18 bases between them. The CDR3 DNA reads as TGTGCCAGCAGCGTGGGCAGGGGGGTCTCTTACGAGCAGTACTTC. Encoded protein: CASSVGRGVSYEQYF.

The J gene is TRBJ2-7, the V gene TRBV10-3; TRBD2 matches at 8 bases. Trimming took 3 bases from V and 0 from J; bases not matched to a gene: 1. The length of the CDR3 is 14 residues. The germline V gene has CDR1 ENHRY and CDR2 SYGVKD. In DNA, the CDR3 is TGTGCCATCAGTGAAGGGACTAGCTCCTACGAGCAGTACTTC. Translating it yields CAISEGTSSYEQYF.

J is TRBJ2-3 and V is TRBV5-1; possibly TRBD2 for D (6 bases). This CDR3 is built from 14 residues. Trimming took 0 bases from V and 5 from J, leaving 10 bases between them. The V gene's germline CDR1 is SGHRS and CDR2 YFSETQ. This CDR3 reads CASSLDSGRDTQYF. The CDR3 nucleotides read TGCGCCAGCAGCTTGGATTCCGGGAGAGATACGCAGTATTTT.

The V gene is TRBV5-6, the J gene TRBJ1-4; D not resolved. The germline V gene encodes CDR1 SGHDT and CDR2 YYEEEE. The CDR3 loop spans 14 amino acids. Trimming took off 0 bases at V and 6 bases at J, with 9 bases between the two ends. This CDR3 is CASSLAGNYEKLFF. CDR3 sequence (DNA): TGTGCCAGCAGCTTGGCGGGGAACTATGAAAAACTGTTTTTT.